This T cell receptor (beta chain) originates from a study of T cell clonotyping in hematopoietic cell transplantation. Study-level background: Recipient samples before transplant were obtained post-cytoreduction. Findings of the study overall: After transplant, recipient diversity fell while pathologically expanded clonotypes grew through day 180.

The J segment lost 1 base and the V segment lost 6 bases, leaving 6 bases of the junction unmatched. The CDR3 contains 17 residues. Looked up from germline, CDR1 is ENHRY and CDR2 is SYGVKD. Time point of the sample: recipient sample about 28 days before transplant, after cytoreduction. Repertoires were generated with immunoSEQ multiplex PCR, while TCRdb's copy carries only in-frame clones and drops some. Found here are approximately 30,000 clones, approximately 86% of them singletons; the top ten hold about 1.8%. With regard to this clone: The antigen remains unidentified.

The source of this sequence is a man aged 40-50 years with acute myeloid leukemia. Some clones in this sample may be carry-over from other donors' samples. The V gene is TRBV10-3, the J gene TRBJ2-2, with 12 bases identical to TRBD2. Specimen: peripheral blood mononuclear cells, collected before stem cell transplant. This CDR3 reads CAISALAGGLNTGELFF. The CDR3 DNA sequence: TGTGCCATCAGCGCACTAGCGGGAGGCTTGAACACCGGGGAGCTGTTTTTT.